This T cell receptor beta chain was sequenced during a study of cytomegalovirus exposure and HLA in healthy donors. Both 60 Vbeta primers and 13 Jbeta primers went into the PCR. The data were produced by immunoSEQ multiplex PCR, yet TCRdb's version contains in-frame clones alone and is incomplete. There are approximately 150,000 clones in the sample; about 76% occur only once, and 2% to 3% lies in the top ten. Looked up from germline, CDR1 is MNHNS and CDR2 is SASEGT. The V gene end was trimmed by 7 bases and the J gene end by 4 bases; junction bases not matched to a gene: 10. CDR3 length: 14 amino acids.

The V gene is TRBV6-1, the J gene TRBJ2-7; 7 bases align to TRBD1. Sequencing input: PBMCs. This receptor was obtained from a woman between 35 and 50 years old in good health and CMV-seropositive. CDR3 protein: CASKETGWLYEQYF. DNA of the CDR3: TGTGCCAGCAAAGAGACAGGGTGGCTGTACGAGCAGTACTTC.